One sample yielded the 14 T cell receptor beta chains listed below, sequenced in a study of type 1 regulatory T cells. TCRdb re-derived calls from the reads in MiXCR, one entry per CDR3 protein. The table includes 13,000 to 15,000 distinct CDR3 sequences, roughly 15% detected once. No antigen has been identified for these receptors. The specimen was cultured T cells, either the whole culture or a sorted T cell fraction (not recorded which). The receptors here all came from a human donor in good health.

This clonotype showed up many times. The chain joins TRBV7-9 to TRBJ1-5; D gene unclear. Trimming cost V 3 bases and J 7 bases, with 16 bases left between them. The germline V gene has CDR1 SEHNR and CDR2 FQNEAQ (reference sequence). The length of the CDR3 is 15 residues. CDR3 residues: CASSFSTSSSQPQHF. The CDR3 DNA reads TGTGCCAGCAGCTTTTCAACCTCCTCTTCCCAGCCCCAGCATTTT.

This clonotype has ten or more counts. The chain couples TRBV18 to TRBJ2-7, with a possible D match to TRBD1 (7 bases). This CDR3 contains 14 residues. The germline V and J ends were trimmed by 3 bases and 5 bases, with 14 bases remaining between them. In germline, CDR1 is KGHSH, CDR2 LQKENI. This chain's CDR3 is CASSPRGAVHEQYF. DNA of the CDR3: TGTGCCAGCTCACCCAGGGGGGCTGTGCACGAGCAGTACTTC.

This clonotype was observed many times. V gene TRBV5-6 combines with J gene TRBJ2-3; maybe TRBD2 (5 bases). V was clipped by 4 bases and J by 3 bases, with 15 bases between them. The CDR3 totals 15 residues. Germline-derived CDR1 and CDR2 are SGHDT and YYEEEE. The CDR3 region is CASSPGGVRTDTQYF. CDR3 nucleotide sequence: TGTGCCAGCAGCCCCGGAGGAGTGAGGACAGATACGCAGTATTTT. The full variable domain, in which reference TRBV5-6 and TRBJ2-3 provide the parts outside the CDR3, is DAGVTQSPTHLIKTRGQQVTLRCSPKSGHDTVSWYQQALGQGPQFIFQYYEEEERQRGNFPDRFSGHQFPNYSSELNVNALLLGDSALYLCASSPGGVRTDTQYFGPGTRLTVL.

In its sample, this clonotype was seen many times. This chain links TRBV5-1 with TRBJ2-7; the match to TRBD2 covers 11 bases. The CDR3 consists of 13 residues. Looked up from germline, CDR1 is SGHRS and CDR2 is YFSETQ. Trimming cost V 4 bases and J 12 bases; bases outside gene matches: 9. The CDR3 region has the DNA TGCGCCAGCAGCACCCGGACTAGCGGGTCTTGGTACTTC. Its protein product is CASSTRTSGSWYF.

This clonotype was seen at least ten times. V and J are TRBV10-3 and TRBJ2-7; TRBD2 might be the D (6 bases). The CDR3 is made up of 15 amino acids. Germline V gives CDR1 ENHRY, CDR2 SYGVKD. The V and J ends lost 6 bases and 1 base respectively, with 16 bases between them. The CDR3 sequence is CAIRPDLAISYEQYF. CDR3 bases: TGTGCCATCAGGCCGGATCTAGCGATTTCCTACGAGCAGTACTTC.

This clonotype was counted ten times or more. The chain joins TRBV24-1 to TRBJ2-3; D is possibly TRBD1 (5 bases). V was shortened by 4 bases and J by 6 bases, with 16 bases between the two germline ends. Germline V gene sequence: CDR1 KGHDR, CDR2 SFDVKD. The CDR3 extends over 15 amino acids. This CDR3 is CATSDQGPPRDTQYF. The CDR3 coding sequence is TGTGCCACCAGTGACCAGGGTCCCCCGAGGGATACGCAGTATTTT.

This clonotype was found many times. This chain connects TRBV5-1 to TRBJ2-7; the D gene is possibly TRBD2 (5 bases). The CDR3 loop spans 15 amino acids. V lost 0 bases and J 3 bases, leaving 13 bases between the germline ends. CDR1 is SGHRS and CDR2 is YFSETQ in the germline V gene. Written as DNA, the CDR3 is TGCGCCAGCAGCTTGGAGCCGCGGGTTAACTACGAGCAGTACTTC. This gives the protein CASSLEPRVNYEQYF.

This clonotype was seen many times. This chain joins TRBV20-1 and TRBJ2-7, with D tentatively TRBD1 or TRBD2 (5 bases each). Germline CDR1 is DFQATT and CDR2 is SNEGSKA (reference sequence). The CDR3 contains 12 residues. Trimming stripped 1 base from V and 6 bases from J, with 10 bases between. CDR3 in amino acids: CSARGEGFEQYF. In DNA form, the CDR3 reads TGCAGTGCTAGAGGAGAGGGGTTCGAGCAGTACTTC.

The table lists this clonotype with many counts. The V call is TRBV20-1, the J call TRBJ2-3, with unresolved D. This CDR3 has 13 residues. CDR1 and CDR2 (germline): DFQATT, SNEGSKA (reference sequence). V was shortened by 0 bases and J by 9 bases, with 13 bases between the two germline ends. This CDR3 is CSARDIGLGTQYF. DNA for the CDR3: TGCAGTGCTAGAGATATCGGCCTCGGAACGCAGTATTTT.

This clonotype was recorded at least ten times. J is TRBJ2-7 and V is TRBV3-1; D may be TRBD1 (6 bases). In germline, CDR1 is LGHDT, CDR2 YNNKEL (reference sequence). The CDR3 spans 16 residues. Trimming removed 2 bases from V and 3 bases from J, with 17 bases in between. The DNA for the CDR3 is TGTGCCAGCAGCCAAATCAATAGGGGGTGGAACTACGAGCAGTACTTC. Protein: CASSQINRGWNYEQYF.

This clonotype was found many times. The gene calls are TRBV20-1 and TRBJ2-3; perhaps TRBD2 as D (5 bases). Germline CDR1 and CDR2: DFQATT and SNEGSKA (reference sequence). The V end lost 5 bases, the J end lost 4 bases, and 10 bases lay between the germline ends. CDR3 length equals 12 residues. The CDR3 protein is CSADVASDTQYF. The DNA of the CDR3 is TGCAGTGCTGATGTAGCGTCAGATACGCAGTATTTT.

Sample share makes this clonotype medium-sized (0.01 to 0.1%). The rearrangement joins TRBV5-1 to TRBJ2-1; 14 bases match TRBD2. The ends lost 0 bases at V and 5 bases at J; junction bases unmatched: 4. CDR1 is SGHRS, CDR2 YFSETQ, per germline. This CDR3 spans 17 amino acids. CDR3 sequence (DNA): TGCGCCAGCAGCTTGGGACTAGCGGGAGGGATCCACAATGAGCAGTTCTTC. It yields the protein CASSLGLAGGIHNEQFF.

This clonotype turned up a few times. The rearrangement joins TRBV12-3 or TRBV12-4 to TRBJ1-2; D is ambiguous. Trimming took 4 bases from V and 8 from J, leaving 14 bases between them. The CDR3 length is 13 residues. The CDR3 is CASSSNRVKGYTF. The CDR3 DNA reads TGTGCCAGCAGTTCAAATAGGGTAAAGGGCTACACCTTC.

This clonotype was seen repeatedly, ten times or more. The chain is built from TRBV29-1 and TRBJ1-2; D unresolved. CDR3 size: 11 residues. V lost 4 bases to trimming and J lost 8 bases, with 11 bases between them. CDR1 is SQVTM and CDR2 is ANQGSEA in the germline V gene. The CDR3 reads CSVGVGLGYTF. In DNA, the CDR3 is TGCAGCGTTGGGGTGGGCCTAGGCTACACCTTC.